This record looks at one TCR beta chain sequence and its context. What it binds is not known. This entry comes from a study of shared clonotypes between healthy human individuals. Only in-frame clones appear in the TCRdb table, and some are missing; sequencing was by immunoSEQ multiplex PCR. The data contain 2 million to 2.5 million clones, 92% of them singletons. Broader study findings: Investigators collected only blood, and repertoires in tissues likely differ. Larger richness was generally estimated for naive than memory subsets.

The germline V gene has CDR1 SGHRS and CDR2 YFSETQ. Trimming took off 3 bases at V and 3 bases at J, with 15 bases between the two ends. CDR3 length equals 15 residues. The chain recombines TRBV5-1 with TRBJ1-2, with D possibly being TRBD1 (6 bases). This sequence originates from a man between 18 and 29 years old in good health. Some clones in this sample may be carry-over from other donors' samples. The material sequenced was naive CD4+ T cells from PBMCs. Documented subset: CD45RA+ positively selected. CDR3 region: CASSWGTNPDYGYTF. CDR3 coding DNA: TGCGCCAGCAGCTGGGGGACAAATCCAGACTATGGCTACACCTTC.